Each of the 6 T cell receptor beta chains below was sequenced from the same sample in a study of T cell responses to AZD1222 COVID-19 vaccine. The assay was immunoSEQ multiplex PCR, and TCRdb's table has in-frame clones only and misses some. The repertoire holds about 96,000 clones, nearly 90% seen once, with about 1.5% in the top ten. Material: peripheral blood, obtained on day 0 of AZD1222 vaccination. The receptors were gathered from an adult in good health.

This sequence joins TRBV10-3 and TRBJ2-7; no clear D. Germline CDR1 ENHRY, CDR2 SYGVKD. This CDR3 is built from 12 residues. Trimming stripped 0 bases from V and 5 bases from J, with 5 bases between. CDR3 residues: CAISESYDEQYF. CDR3 nucleotides: TGTGCCATCAGTGAGTCCTATGACGAGCAGTACTTC.

V usage is TRBV25-1 and J usage is TRBJ2-7; D is perhaps TRBD1 or TRBD2 (5 bases each). This CDR3 has 15 amino acids. The V gene's germline CDR1 is MGHDK and CDR2 SYGVNS. V was clipped by 3 bases and J by 2 bases, with 14 bases between them. Here the CDR3 reads CASSDTRDVAYEQYF. CDR3 sequence (DNA): TGTGCCAGCAGTGATACGAGGGACGTAGCCTACGAGCAGTACTTC.

The genes are TRBV11-3 and TRBJ2-3; no clear D gene. Deletions cut 0 bases from V and 7 bases from J, with 5 bases between. Looked up from germline, CDR1 is SGHNT and CDR2 is YENEEA. This CDR3 comprises 12 residues. The CDR3 sequence is CASSLDGHTQYF. CDR3 coding DNA: TGTGCCAGCAGCTTAGATGGACATACGCAGTATTTT.

The rearrangement links TRBV30 to TRBJ1-5; maybe TRBD1 (5 bases). V lost 2 bases to trimming and J lost 5 bases, with 10 bases between them. CDR1 is GTSNPN and CDR2 is SVGIG in the germline V gene (reference sequence). This CDR3 is built from 13 residues. The DNA for the CDR3 is TGTGCCTGGAGTCAAGGGGCCCATCAGCCCCAGCATTTT. It is translated as CAWSQGAHQPQHF.

This chain connects TRBV5-1 to TRBJ1-3; D is unclear. The length of the CDR3 is 17 residues. Trimming stripped 3 bases from V and 0 bases from J, with 16 bases between. Germline CDR1 and CDR2: SGHRS and YFSETQ. The CDR3, as DNA: TGCGCCAGCAGCTGGGAGGTCCCCTGGGACTCTGGAAACACCATATATTTT. It codes for CASSWEVPWDSGNTIYF.

This chain uses TRBV7-9 with TRBJ2-3; TRBD2 aligns across 12 bases. This CDR3 comprises 17 residues. V lost 1 base and J lost 0; bases outside the gene matches: 2. Germline V lookup: CDR1 SEHNR, CDR2 FQNEAQ (reference sequence). CDR3 in DNA: TGTGCCAGCAGCTTAGGACTAGCGGGGGCTAGCACAGATACGCAGTATTTT. It yields the protein CASSLGLAGASTDTQYF.